The 23 T cell receptor beta chains below all came from one sample that was sequenced in a study of OX40 agonist ivuxolimab in advanced cancers. TCRdb's table, derived via immunoSEQ multiplex PCR, lists solely in-frame clones and lacks some. The sample includes 48,000 or so clones, nearly 95% of them seen just once. Sequencing used CD4+ or CD8+ T cells sorted from blood, obtained in a trial of the OX40 agonist ivuxolimab. Receptor source: an adult with an advanced solid tumor such as melanoma, head and neck, liver or kidney cancer.

This chain joins TRBV2 and TRBJ2-1; perhaps TRBD2 as D (5 bases). Germline-derived CDR1 and CDR2 are SNHLY and FYNNEI. Trimming removed 2 bases at V and 5 bases at J, with 13 bases between. The CDR3 spans 15 residues. CDR3 residues: CASSEPGVLNNEQFF. The DNA of the CDR3 is TGTGCCAGCAGTGAACCCGGGGTGCTAAACAATGAGCAGTTCTTC. The complete variable domain, with remaining parts taken from reference TRBV2 and TRBJ2-1, reads EPEVTQTPSHQVTQMGQEVILRCVPISNHLYFYWYRQILGQKVEFLVSFYNNEISEKSEIFDDQFSVERPDGSNFTLKIRSTKLEDSAMYFCASSEPGVLNNEQFFGPGTRLTVL.

Note on this clone: The sample carries other DNA sequences with the same CDR3. The rearrangement joins TRBV27 to TRBJ2-1; D gene uncertain. Trimming left V 0 bases short and J 7 bases short, with 7 bases between. The CDR3 consists of 13 residues. The germline CDR1 and CDR2 sequences are MNHEY and SMNVEV (reference sequence). The CDR3 region has the DNA TGTGCCAGCAGTTTATCCGCTCGGAATGAGCAGTTCTTC. Translating it yields CASSLSARNEQFF.

By sample share, this clone is medium-sized (0.01 to 0.1%). The sample carries other DNA sequences with the same CDR3. This chain uses TRBV7-9 with TRBJ1-5; D is unclear. The length of the CDR3 is 14 residues. The germline V gene encodes CDR1 SEHNR and CDR2 FQNEAQ (reference sequence). The germline V and J ends were trimmed by 1 base and 3 bases, with 7 bases remaining between them. The CDR3: CASSLDGFNQPQHF. CDR3 nucleotides: TGTGCCAGCAGCTTAGATGGATTCAATCAGCCCCAGCATTTT. The whole variable domain, filled in from reference TRBV7-9 and TRBJ1-5, reads DTGVSQNPRHKITKRGQNVTFRCDPISEHNRLYWYRQTLGQGPEFLTYFQNEAQLEKSRLLSDRFSAERPKGSFSTLEIQRTEQGDSAMYLCASSLDGFNQPQHFGDGTRLSIL.

This rearrangement joins TRBV7-9 to TRBJ2-5, with D hard to call. The germline CDR1 and CDR2 sequences are SEHNR and FQNEAQ (reference sequence). Trimming took off 4 bases at V and 4 bases at J, with 13 bases between the two ends. This CDR3 contains 14 residues. The CDR3 coding sequence is TGTGCCAGCAGCTCGGGTGGGGTATCAGAGACCCAGTACTTC. This encodes CASSSGGVSETQYF.

The genes are TRBV2 and TRBJ1-4; D gene unclear. Germline lookup yields CDR1 SNHLY and CDR2 FYNNEI. This CDR3 comprises 10 residues. The germline V and J ends were trimmed by 8 bases and 7 bases, with 5 bases remaining between them. Written as DNA, the CDR3 is TGTGCCAGCTTGGGTGAAAAACTGTTTTTT. Protein sequence: CASLGEKLFF.

This rearrangement joins TRBV19 to TRBJ1-2; D perhaps matches TRBD1 (6 bases). Germline loops: CDR1 LNHDA, CDR2 SQIVND (reference sequence). V was cut by 3 bases and J by 0 bases, with 14 bases left in between. This CDR3 region has 16 residues. CDR3 coding DNA: TGTGCCAGTAGTATCTGGAAACAGGGTGCTAACTATGGCTACACCTTC. Translating it yields CASSIWKQGANYGYTF.

The chain uses TRBV16 and TRBJ2-7; D unresolved. Germline loops: CDR1 KGHSY, CDR2 FQNENV. Trimming removed 4 bases at V and 1 base at J, with 11 bases between. This CDR3 contains 14 residues. The CDR3 bases are TGTGCCAGCAGCCTAGACATAAGGTCCTACGAGCAGTACGTC. Translation gives CASSLDIRSYEQYV.

The chain is built from TRBV29-1 and TRBJ1-1; D gene uncertain. The V and J ends lost 4 bases and 7 bases respectively, with 7 bases between them. CDR1 is SQVTM, CDR2 ANQGSEA, per germline. This CDR3 is 10 amino acids long. The CDR3 nucleotides read TGCAGCGTTGTAGAAGGTGAAGCTTTCTTT. Protein product: CSVVEGEAFF.

The CDR3: CASSLAPGHNTEAFF. CDR3 nucleotide sequence: TGTGCCAGTAGTCTTGCTCCGGGACACAACACTGAAGCTTTCTTT. This chain joins TRBV19 and TRBJ1-1; possibly TRBD1 for D (6 bases). Trimming removed 5 bases at V and 2 bases at J, with 15 bases between. This CDR3 region has 15 residues. CDR1 and CDR2 (germline): LNHDA, SQIVND (reference sequence).

The chain recombines TRBV19 with TRBJ2-7, with 9 nucleotides matching TRBD1. The V and J ends lost 3 bases and 4 bases, in that order; junction bases with no gene match: 4. CDR1 LNHDA and CDR2 SQIVND come from the germline V gene (reference sequence). This CDR3 has 14 residues. CDR3 sequence (DNA): TGTGCCAGTAGTATTGGGACAGGGAGATACGAGCAGTACTTC. The encoded protein is CASSIGTGRYEQYF.

The chain uses TRBV9 and TRBJ1-2; 8 nucleotides align to TRBD1. J lost 4 bases, V lost 3 bases, and 14 bases had no gene match. Per the germline V gene, CDR1 is SGDLS and CDR2 is YYNGEE. The CDR3 extends over 17 amino acids. The CDR3 region is CASSEGGQGALGYGYTF. CDR3 DNA: TGTGCCAGCAGCGAGGGAGGACAGGGAGCCCTCGGCTATGGCTACACCTTC.

The J gene is TRBJ2-5, the V gene TRBV6-6; 10 bases match TRBD2. V shed 0 bases and J 7 bases; nucleotides not matched to a gene: 8. The length of the CDR3 is 16 residues. CDR1 MNHNY and CDR2 SVGAGI come from the germline V gene (reference sequence). In nucleotides, the CDR3 is TGTGCCAGCAGTTACTCACCCAGCGGGGGGGCCGGGACCCAGTACTTC. As protein: CASSYSPSGGAGTQYF.

This chain links TRBV4-1 with TRBJ2-5; D may be TRBD1 (6 bases). The CDR3 is 13 residues long. Germline values: CDR1 MGHRA, CDR2 YSYEKL. V lost 2 bases, J lost 3 bases, and 7 bases lay in between. The CDR3 sequence is CASSQPGEETQYF. The CDR3, as DNA: TGCGCCAGCAGCCAACCAGGGGAAGAGACCCAGTACTTC.

V gene TRBV30 combines with J gene TRBJ1-1; 7 nucleotides align to TRBD1. The CDR3 sequence is 15 residues long. Germline V lookup: CDR1 GTSNPN, CDR2 SVGIG (reference sequence). V was clipped by 1 base and J by 1 base; unmatched bases: 6. This CDR3 reads CAWSDLQGWNTEAFF. The CDR3 DNA reads TGTGCCTGGAGTGATTTACAGGGGTGGAACACTGAAGCTTTCTTT.

This chain links TRBV4-1 with TRBJ1-3; D ambiguous. Trimming pared 5 bases from V and 3 bases from J, leaving 8 bases between. The CDR3 spans 13 residues. The V gene's germline CDR1 is MGHRA and CDR2 YSYEKL. CDR3 coding DNA: TGCGCCAGCAGCTCTTATTATGGAAACACCATATATTTT. Translating it yields CASSSYYGNTIYF.

In this sample, this clone turned up once. The CDR3 DNA reads TGTGCCAGCAGCGCCCCCCTCGGCGGGGGCGCTTACGAGCAGTACTTC. Amino acid sequence: CASSAPLGGGAYEQYF. The chain carries TRBV11-2 and TRBJ2-7, with D perhaps matching TRBD2 (7 bases). The CDR3 consists of 16 residues. The germline V and J ends were trimmed by 5 bases and 4 bases, with 21 bases remaining between them. The germline V gene encodes CDR1 SGHAT and CDR2 FQNNGV.

J is TRBJ2-7 and V is TRBV10-2, with 11 bases that match TRBD1. Germline loops: CDR1 WSHSY, CDR2 SAAADI. CDR3 size: 16 residues. Losses at the gene ends were 2 bases for V and 4 bases for J; bases not matched to a gene: 7. CDR3 nucleotides: TGCGCCAGCAGTGAGGTCGGGACAGGGGGAATGTACGAGCAGTACGTC. Translation: CASSEVGTGGMYEQYV.

V usage is TRBV5-6 and J usage is TRBJ1-5; no firm D call. Germline V gene sequence: CDR1 SGHDT, CDR2 YYEEEE. The V and J ends lost 4 bases and 2 bases respectively, with 19 bases between them. The CDR3 runs to 17 residues. CDR3 in amino acids: CASSLATAITGNQPQHF. The CDR3 nucleotides read TGTGCCAGCAGCCTTGCGACCGCCATAACAGGCAATCAGCCCCAGCATTTT.

The chain employs TRBV28 and TRBJ2-2, with D perhaps TRBD2 (5 bases). Germline values: CDR1 MDHEN, CDR2 SYDVKM. This CDR3 region has 13 residues. V was pared by 3 bases and J by 6 bases, with 8 bases between. CDR3 bases: TGTGCCAGCAGTTTGAAGGGAGCCGGGGAGCTGTTTTTT. Its protein product is CASSLKGAGELFF.

V gene TRBV2 combines with J gene TRBJ1-1, with D possibly being TRBD1 (5 bases). This CDR3 comprises 14 residues. From germline, CDR1 is SNHLY and CDR2 FYNNEI. The V end was cut by 3 bases, the J end by 7 bases, with 15 bases between. The CDR3 spells CASSDYRWRFEAFF. For the CDR3, the DNA is TGTGCCAGCAGTGACTACAGGTGGAGATTTGAAGCTTTCTTT.

The chain links TRBV30 to TRBJ1-6; no clear D. Trimming stripped 6 bases from V and 0 bases from J, with 6 bases between. This CDR3 is 13 amino acids long. Germline V gives CDR1 GTSNPN, CDR2 SVGIG (reference sequence). CDR3 sequence reads: CACRDSYNSPLHF. In DNA form, the CDR3 reads TGTGCCTGTCGGGACTCCTATAATTCACCCCTCCACTTT.

The CDR3 sequence: CASSPGVDYGYTF. CDR3 DNA sequence: TGTGCCAGCAGCCCCGGTGTCGACTATGGCTACACCTTC. This chain links TRBV7-9 with TRBJ1-2; D is undetermined. CDR3 length: 13 residues. Trimming shortened V by 5 bases and J by 3 bases, and 10 bases separated the two germline ends. CDR1 is SEHNR, CDR2 FQNEAQ, per germline (reference sequence).

The CDR3, as DNA: TGCGCCAGCAGCCAGTACCGATCGCCAGGACAGCCCCAGCATTTT. Amino acids: CASSQYRSPGQPQHF. This chain joins TRBV4-1 and TRBJ1-5; D uncertain. V was pared by 3 bases and J by 7 bases, with 16 bases between. Germline V lookup: CDR1 MGHRA, CDR2 YSYEKL. The CDR3 contains 15 residues.